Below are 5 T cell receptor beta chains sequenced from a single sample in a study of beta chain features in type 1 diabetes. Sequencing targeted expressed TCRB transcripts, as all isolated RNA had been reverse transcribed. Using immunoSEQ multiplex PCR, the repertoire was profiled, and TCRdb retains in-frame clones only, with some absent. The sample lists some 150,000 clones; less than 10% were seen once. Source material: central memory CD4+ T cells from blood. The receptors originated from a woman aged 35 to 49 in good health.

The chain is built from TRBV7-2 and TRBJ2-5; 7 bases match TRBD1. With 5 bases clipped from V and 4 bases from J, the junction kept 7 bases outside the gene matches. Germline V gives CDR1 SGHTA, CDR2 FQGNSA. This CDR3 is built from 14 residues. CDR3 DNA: TGTGCCAGCAGCAACCAAGGGGGCCCAGAGACCCAGTACTTC. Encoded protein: CASSNQGGPETQYF.

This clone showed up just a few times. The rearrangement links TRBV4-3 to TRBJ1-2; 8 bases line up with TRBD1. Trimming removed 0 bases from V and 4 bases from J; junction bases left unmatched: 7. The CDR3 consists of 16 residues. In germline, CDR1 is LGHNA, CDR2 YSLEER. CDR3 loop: CASSQEAGGGIYGYTF. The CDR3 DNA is TGCGCCAGCAGCCAAGAAGCAGGGGGCGGAATCTATGGCTACACCTTC.

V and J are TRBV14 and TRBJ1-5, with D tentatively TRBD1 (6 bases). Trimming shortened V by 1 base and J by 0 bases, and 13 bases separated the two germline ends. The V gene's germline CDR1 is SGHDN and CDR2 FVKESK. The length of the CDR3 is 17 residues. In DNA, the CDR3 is TGTGCCAGCAGCCAAGCGACAGGACTTTTTAGCAATCAGCCCCAGCATTTT. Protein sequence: CASSQATGLFSNQPQHF.

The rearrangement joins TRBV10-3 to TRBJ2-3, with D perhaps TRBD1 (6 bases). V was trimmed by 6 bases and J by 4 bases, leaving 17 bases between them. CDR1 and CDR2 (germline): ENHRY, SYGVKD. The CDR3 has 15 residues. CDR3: CAIRNRELSADTQYF. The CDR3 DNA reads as TGTGCCATCAGGAACAGGGAGTTGTCCGCAGATACGCAGTATTTT.

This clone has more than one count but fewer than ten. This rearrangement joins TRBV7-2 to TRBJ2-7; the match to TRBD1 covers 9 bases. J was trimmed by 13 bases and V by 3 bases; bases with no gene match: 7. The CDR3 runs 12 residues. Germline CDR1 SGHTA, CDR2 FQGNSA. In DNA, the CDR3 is TGTGCCAGCAGCTTGGACAGGGGTGAGGAATACTTC. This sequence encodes CASSLDRGEEYF.